Listed below are T cell receptor beta chains from one sample, sequenced in a study of CD8 T cells in ankylosing spondylitis. TCRdb ran MiXCR on the 5' RACE reads and lists one entry per CDR3 protein. The sample records approximately 35,000 distinct CDR3 sequences, 12% to 15% being singletons. The sample comprised blood. Every receptor here comes from a male donor with ankylosing spondylitis or in good health (not recorded which). CDR3s include the opening cysteine and the closing phenylalanine or tryptophan. A D gene is named only where the DNA matches it firmly. Only part of the rows carry a size: once, few, many, or a class if the clone is expanded.

cdr3_length clone_size j_call v_call d_call cdr3_aa
15 few TRBJ2-3 TRBV29-1 - CSATWGGISTDTQYF
13 - TRBJ2-1 TRBV7-2 - CASSLAPNNEQFF
15 - TRBJ2-3 TRBV5-1 TRBD1 CASSFTDRVTDTQYF
17 - TRBJ1-1 TRBV6-2/TRBV6-3 - CASLRNPGPEMNTEAFF
17 few TRBJ2-7 TRBV7-3 - CASCHTTPQGFPYEQYF
16 few TRBJ2-2 TRBV4-3 - CASSQGRALNTGELFF
11 few TRBJ2-2 TRBV25-1 - CASSEVGELFF
15 - TRBJ2-1 TRBV6-5 TRBD2 CASSPGLAGVVEQFF
13 - TRBJ1-1 TRBV5-1 TRBD1 CASSTGGNTEAFF
14 few TRBJ2-3 TRBV7-2 - CASSLDRNTDTQYF
13 - TRBJ2-3 TRBV6-5 - CASSYKGTDTQYF
13 - TRBJ1-1 TRBV29-1 - CSVARPLGAEAFF
14 few TRBJ2-1 TRBV28 TRBD1 CASVTGETYNEQFF
13 few TRBJ1-1 TRBV20-1 - CSARGGSATEAFF
15 few TRBJ1-5 TRBV28 TRBD1 CASSSTGTGRQPQHF
17 few TRBJ2-5 TRBV4-3 TRBD1 CASSQDGGGQGRETQYF
14 few TRBJ2-7 TRBV29-1 - CSVEDDGLSYEQYF
17 few TRBJ2-3 TRBV20-1 TRBD2 CSARGGGTARGTDTQYF
16 - TRBJ2-5 TRBV7-9 - CASSFQGGELQETQYF
13 - TRBJ1-4 TRBV4-3 - CASSHREREKLFF
14 - TRBJ2-1 TRBV29-1 - CSVGVRRSYNEQFF